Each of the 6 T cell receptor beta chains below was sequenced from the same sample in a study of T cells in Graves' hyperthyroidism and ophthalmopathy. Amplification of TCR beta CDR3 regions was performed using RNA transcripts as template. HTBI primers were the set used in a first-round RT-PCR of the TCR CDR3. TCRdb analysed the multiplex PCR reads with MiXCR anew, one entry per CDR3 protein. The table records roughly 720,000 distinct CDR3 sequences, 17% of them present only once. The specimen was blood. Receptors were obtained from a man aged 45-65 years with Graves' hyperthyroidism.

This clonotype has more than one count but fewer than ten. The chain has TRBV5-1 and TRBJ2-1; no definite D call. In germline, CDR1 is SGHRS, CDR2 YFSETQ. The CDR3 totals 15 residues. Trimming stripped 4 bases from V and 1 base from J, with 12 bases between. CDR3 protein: CASSADGFSYNEQFF. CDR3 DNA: TGCGCCAGCAGCGCGGACGGATTTTCCTACAATGAGCAGTTCTTC.

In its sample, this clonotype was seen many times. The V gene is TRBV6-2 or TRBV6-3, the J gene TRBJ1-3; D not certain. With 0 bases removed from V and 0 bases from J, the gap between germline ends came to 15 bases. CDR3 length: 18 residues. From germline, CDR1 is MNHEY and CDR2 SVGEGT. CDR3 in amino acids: CASSYSRTIDISGNTIYF. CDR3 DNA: TGTGCCAGCAGTTACTCGCGGACGATCGACATCTCTGGAAACACCATATATTTT.

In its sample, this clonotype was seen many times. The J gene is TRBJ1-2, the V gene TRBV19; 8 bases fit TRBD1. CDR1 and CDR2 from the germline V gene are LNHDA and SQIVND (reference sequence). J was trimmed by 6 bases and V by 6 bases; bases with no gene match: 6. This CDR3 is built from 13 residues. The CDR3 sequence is CASSQGAGDGYTF. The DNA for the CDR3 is TGTGCCAGTAGCCAGGGGGCGGGAGATGGCTACACCTTC. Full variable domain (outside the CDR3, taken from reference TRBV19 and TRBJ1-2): DGGITQSPKYLFRKEGQNVTLSCEQNLNHDAMYWYRQDPGQGLRLIYYSQIVNDFQKGDIAEGYSVSREKKESFPLTVTSAQKNPTAFYLCASSQGAGDGYTFGSGTRLTVV.

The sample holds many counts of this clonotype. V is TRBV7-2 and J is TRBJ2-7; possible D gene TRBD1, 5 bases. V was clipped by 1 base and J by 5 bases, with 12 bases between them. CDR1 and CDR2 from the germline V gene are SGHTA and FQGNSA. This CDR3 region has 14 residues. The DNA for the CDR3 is TGTGCCAGCAGCTTAGGCTTGCAGGGTGACGAGCAGTACTTC. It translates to CASSLGLQGDEQYF.

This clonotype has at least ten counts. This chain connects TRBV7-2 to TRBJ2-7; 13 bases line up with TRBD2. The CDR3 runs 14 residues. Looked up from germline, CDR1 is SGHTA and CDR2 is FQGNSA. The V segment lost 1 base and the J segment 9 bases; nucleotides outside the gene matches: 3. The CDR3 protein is CASSLGTSGSGQYF. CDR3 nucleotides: TGTGCCAGCAGCTTAGGGACTAGCGGGAGTGGGCAGTACTTC. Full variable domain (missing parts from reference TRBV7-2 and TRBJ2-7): GAGVSQSPSNKVTEKGKDVELRCDPISGHTALYWYRQSLGQGLEFLIYFQGNSAPDKSGLPSDRFSAERTGGSVSTLTIQRTQQEDSAVYLCASSLGTSGSGQYFGPGTRLTVT.

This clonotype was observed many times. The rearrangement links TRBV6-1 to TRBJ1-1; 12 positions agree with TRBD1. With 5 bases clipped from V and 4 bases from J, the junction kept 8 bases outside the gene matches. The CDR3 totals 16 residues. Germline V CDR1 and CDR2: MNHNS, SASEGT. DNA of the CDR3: TGTGCCAGCAGTTTCGGGACAGGGGGCGCGGGCACTGAAGCTTTCTTT. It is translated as CASSFGTGGAGTEAFF.